The clone carrying this T cell receptor beta chain was detected a few times. Its antigen is undetermined. The source of the sample is a study of beta chain features in type 1 diabetes. Study findings and constraints: Within the patient group, naive, central memory and Treg TCRB repertoires appeared more similar to each other than within healthy donors. PCR, the amplification step, might favor shorter templates, equally in patients and controls.

V lost 3 bases to trimming and J lost 3 bases; unmatched junction nucleotides: 6. The CDR3 is made up of 15 amino acids. Per the germline V gene, CDR1 is SGHVS and CDR2 is FQNEAQ. Expressed TCRB transcripts were sequenced after all isolated RNA was converted to cDNA. TCRdb's copy holds only in-frame clones and misses some; the assay was immunoSEQ multiplex PCR. The table includes fewer than 900,000 clones, around a sixth detected once. Every participating donor gave one draw, a heparinised blood sample averaging about 100 mL. The receptor comes from a woman younger than 30 in good health. The chain uses TRBV7-8 and TRBJ2-3; 7 bases match TRBD2. Sample: naive CD4+ T cells from blood. Here the CDR3 reads CASSFDGTTTDTQYF. The DNA of the CDR3 is TGTGCCAGCAGCTTCGATGGGACTACAACAGATACGCAGTATTTT.